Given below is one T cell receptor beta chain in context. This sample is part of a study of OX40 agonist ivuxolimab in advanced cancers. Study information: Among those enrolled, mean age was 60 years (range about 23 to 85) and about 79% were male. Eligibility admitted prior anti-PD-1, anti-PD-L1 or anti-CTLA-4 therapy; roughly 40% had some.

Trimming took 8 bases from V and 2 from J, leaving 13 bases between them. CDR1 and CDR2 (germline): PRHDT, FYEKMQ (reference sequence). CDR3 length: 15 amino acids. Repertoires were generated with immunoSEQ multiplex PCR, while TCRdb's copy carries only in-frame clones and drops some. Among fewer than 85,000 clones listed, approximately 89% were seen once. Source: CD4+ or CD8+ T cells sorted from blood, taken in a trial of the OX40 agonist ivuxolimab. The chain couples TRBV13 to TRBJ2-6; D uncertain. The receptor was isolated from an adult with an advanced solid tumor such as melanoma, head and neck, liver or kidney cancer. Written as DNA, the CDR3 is TGTGCCAGCTACCCTTATGGGGCTGGGGCCAACGTCCTGACTTTC. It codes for CASYPYGAGANVLTF.